This T cell receptor (beta chain) was found in a study of T-cell reconstitution after alpha-beta-depleted transplantation in children (dated by TCRdb to 2015 to 2016). Concerning the study at large: Using TCR repertoire profiling, the study quantitatively followed how T-cell immune reconstitution unfolded in children after TCRalphabeta/CD19-depleted allogeneic hematopoietic cell transplantation.

The germline V gene (reference sequence) sets CDR1 to SEHNR and CDR2 to FQNEAQ. The germline V end is reduced by 1 base and the J end by 4 bases; junction bases left unmatched: 4. The CDR3 sequence holds 15 residues, the cysteine and phenylalanine included. Only the CDR3 part of the read is kept: 45 bases, read in frame from the first base. The table lists this clonotype with a few counts. Its antigen has not been determined. Base-call qualities are not available, and no considerably larger clone is one nucleotide away. The library was built by means of PCR. The data were produced on an Illumina HiSeq 2500. TCR libraries were prepared with molecular barcoding, using unique molecular identifiers to normalize TCRbeta repertoire quantification. The public reads were reanalyzed by TCRdb: fastp trimming at Q25, MiXCR alignment, in-frame beta chains only. Merged by CDR3 protein, the rows form single entries marked with the most common genes and DNA. This sample holds a few hundred thousand distinct CDR3 sequences; around 9.9% were observed only once. Jointly, the top ten make up 4.5% to 6% of the sample.

The V and J segments used are TRBV7-9 and TRBJ1-1, and 9 junctional nucleotides match TRBD1. The receptor was derived from a human donor who donated a stem cell graft to a child with acute myeloid leukemia. Sequencing was performed on PBMCs from the stem cell graft donor, taken from the stem cell graft. The CDR3 here reads CASSLGDRVFTEAFF. In nucleotide form, the sequence is TGTGCCAGCAGCTTAGGGGACAGGGTCTTCACTGAAGCTTTCTTT.